A single sample gave rise to the 31 T cell receptor beta chains below, sequenced in a study of resident and recirculating memory T cells in vitiligo. The data were produced by immunoSEQ multiplex PCR, yet TCRdb's version contains in-frame clones alone and is incomplete. This sample carries 70,000 to 85,000 clones, approximately 90% of them seen once, and the ten largest clones take 4.9%. Specimen: blood. The source is a male donor with vitiligo.

The rearrangement uses TRBV9 and TRBJ1-6; 7 nucleotides align to TRBD1. The J segment lost 7 bases and the V segment lost 6 bases, leaving 7 bases of the junction unmatched. The CDR3 is 14 amino acids. Germline V lookup: CDR1 SGDLS, CDR2 YYNGEE. CDR3 residues: CASTEGQENSPLHF. DNA of the CDR3: TGTGCCAGCACCGAAGGACAGGAGAATTCACCCCTCCACTTT. Full variable domain (outside the CDR3, taken from reference TRBV9 and TRBJ1-6): DSGVTQTPKHLITATGQRVTLRCSPRSGDLSVYWYQQSLDQGLQFLIQYYNGEERAKGNILERFSAQQFPDLHSELNLSSLELGDSALYFCASTEGQENSPLHFGNGTRLTVT.

The chain couples TRBV18 to TRBJ2-7; a possible D gene is TRBD2 (6 bases). The CDR3 totals 16 residues. CDR1 is KGHSH, CDR2 LQKENI, per germline. Trimming pared 1 base from V and 2 bases from J, leaving 15 bases between. The DNA of the CDR3 is TGTGCCAGCTCACCACTCGGGGGACCGGACGCCTACGAGCAGTACTTC. Protein product: CASSPLGGPDAYEQYF.

This chain connects TRBV7-9 to TRBJ1-6, with a tentative D call TRBD1 (6 bases). The CDR3 length is 15 residues. Per the germline V gene, CDR1 is SEHNR and CDR2 is FQNEAQ (reference sequence). V dropped 4 bases and J dropped 5 bases, with 12 bases sitting between them. The CDR3 protein is CASSSGQKNNSPLHF. DNA for the CDR3: TGTGCCAGCAGCTCCGGACAGAAGAATAATTCACCCCTCCACTTT.

V and J are TRBV28 and TRBJ1-3, with 7 nucleotides matching TRBD1. V trimming: 5 bases; J trimming: 0 bases; junction bases outside the gene matches: 7. The length of the CDR3 is 16 residues. Germline values: CDR1 MDHEN, CDR2 SYDVKM. CDR3 amino acids: CASSGPDRASGNTIYF. As DNA, the CDR3 is TGTGCCAGCAGTGGGCCCGACAGGGCCTCTGGAAACACCATATATTTT.

V gene TRBV4-3 combines with J gene TRBJ2-1; D not certain. Trimming removed 0 bases from V and 6 bases from J, with 6 bases in between. Germline CDR1 LGHNA, CDR2 YSLEER. The CDR3 runs 13 residues. The CDR3 protein is CASSQDLSNEQFF. The DNA of the CDR3 is TGCGCCAGCAGCCAAGATTTATCCAATGAGCAGTTCTTC.

CDR3: CASSLSGVGTEAFF. As DNA, the CDR3 is TGTGCCAGCAGCTTATCAGGGGTCGGCACTGAAGCTTTCTTT. The chain combines TRBV7-3 with TRBJ1-1; TRBD1 is a possible D gene (6 bases). Germline CDR1 reads SGHTA; CDR2 reads FQGTGA. There are 14 residues in the CDR3. Trimming removed 2 bases at V and 4 bases at J, with 11 bases between.

The chain recombines TRBV9 with TRBJ1-3, with 9 bases aligning to TRBD1. Per germline, CDR1 SGDLS and CDR2 YYNGEE. V lost 4 bases, J lost 4 bases, and 9 bases stayed unmatched. This CDR3 has 16 residues. CDR3 amino acids: CASSMNTGGAGNTIYF. In DNA form, the CDR3 reads TGTGCCAGCAGCATGAATACAGGGGGCGCAGGAAACACCATATATTTT. The full variable domain, completed using reference TRBV9 and TRBJ1-3, is DSGVTQTPKHLITATGQRVTLRCSPRSGDLSVYWYQQSLDQGLQFLIQYYNGEERAKGNILERFSAQQFPDLHSELNLSSLELGDSALYFCASSMNTGGAGNTIYFGEGSWLTVV.

This chain joins TRBV19 and TRBJ2-5; tentative D call: TRBD1 (6 bases). Trimming shortened V by 3 bases and J by 5 bases, and 16 bases separated the two germline ends. Germline V lookup: CDR1 LNHDA, CDR2 SQIVND (reference sequence). The CDR3 consists of 15 residues. This CDR3 reads CASSISQGFGETQYF. In DNA form, the CDR3 reads TGTGCCAGTAGTATCTCCCAGGGGTTTGGGGAGACCCAGTACTTC.

V gene TRBV9 combines with J gene TRBJ2-5, with TRBD1 identical over 7 bases. V lost 0 bases to trimming and J lost 1 base; unmatched junction nucleotides: 3. Per germline, CDR1 SGDLS and CDR2 YYNGEE. The CDR3 consists of 15 residues. CDR3 bases: TGTGCCAGCAGCGTAGAGGACAGGCTCCAAGAGACCCAGTACTTC. Translating gives CASSVEDRLQETQYF.

In this sample, this clone turned up once. The genes are TRBV28 and TRBJ2-5, with 9 bases fitting TRBD2. V shed 6 bases, J shed 6 bases, and the junction held 11 bases outside the gene matches. Germline V gene sequence: CDR1 MDHEN, CDR2 SYDVKM. The CDR3 has 15 residues. For the CDR3, the DNA is TGTGCCAGCAGATCCGGCGGGGGGGGTATAAAGACCCAGTACTTC. Protein sequence: CASRSGGGGIKTQYF. Full variable domain (missing parts from reference TRBV28 and TRBJ2-5): DVKVTQSSRYLVKRTGEKVFLECVQDMDHENMFWYRQDPGLGLRLIYFSYDVKMKEKGDIPEGYSVSREKKERFSLILESASTNQTSMYLCASRSGGGGIKTQYFGPGTRLLVL.

V gene TRBV10-3 combines with J gene TRBJ2-7; tentatively, D is TRBD1 (6 bases). The CDR3 extends over 15 amino acids. CDR1 and CDR2 (germline): ENHRY, SYGVKD. Trimming shortened V by 0 bases and J by 2 bases, and 11 bases separated the two germline ends. The CDR3 spells CAISESPGAPYEQYF. CDR3 in DNA: TGTGCCATCAGTGAGTCTCCAGGGGCGCCCTACGAGCAGTACTTC.

V gene TRBV5-1 combines with J gene TRBJ2-1, with 8 positions matching TRBD1. The CDR3 extends over 16 amino acids. Trimming took 0 bases from V and 5 from J; bases not matched to a gene: 7. Germline CDR1 and CDR2: SGHRS and YFSETQ. CDR3 residues: CASSLVWTGSNNEQFF. The CDR3 region has the DNA TGCGCCAGCAGCTTGGTTTGGACAGGGAGCAACAATGAGCAGTTCTTC.

This chain links TRBV18 with TRBJ2-7; 8 positions agree with TRBD1. The CDR3 has 13 amino acids. The V and J ends lost 3 bases and 4 bases, in that order; junction bases with no gene match: 2. The V gene's germline CDR1 is KGHSH and CDR2 LQKENI. The CDR3 bases are TGTGCCAGCTCACCCAGGGGGCAATACGAGCAGTACTTC. It specifies CASSPRGQYEQYF.

This chain joins TRBV7-9 and TRBJ1-1; perhaps TRBD1 as D (6 bases). Germline values: CDR1 SEHNR, CDR2 FQNEAQ (reference sequence). The V gene lost 7 bases and the J gene lost 6 bases, with 15 bases spanning the gap. The CDR3 extends over 13 amino acids. CDR3 residues: CASTLGTTPEAFF. CDR3 DNA sequence: TGTGCCAGCACCCTAGGGACAACCCCTGAAGCTTTCTTT.

The genes are TRBV15 and TRBJ2-2, with a weak D call TRBD2 (6 bases). Trimming left V 0 bases short and J 5 bases short, with 7 bases between. Per germline, CDR1 LNHNV and CDR2 YYDKDF (reference sequence). The CDR3 length is 14 residues. The CDR3 nucleotides read TGTGCCACCAGCAGAGATGCGGGGACCGGGGAGCTGTTTTTT. Its translation: CATSRDAGTGELFF.

V gene TRBV19 combines with J gene TRBJ1-2; D unclear. Trimming stripped 5 bases from V and 1 base from J, with 14 bases between. The CDR3 loop spans 15 amino acids. Germline V gene sequence: CDR1 LNHDA, CDR2 SQIVND (reference sequence). CDR3 amino acids: CASSSSPQNNYGYTF. The CDR3 nucleotides are TGTGCCAGTAGTTCCTCCCCGCAGAATAACTATGGCTACACCTTC.

Regarding this clone: An end of the junction does not agree with germline; a read error may underlie this. This rearrangement joins TRBV7-7 to TRBJ2-2; a possible D gene is TRBD1 (6 bases). The CDR3 consists of 15 residues. The germline V gene encodes CDR1 SSHAT and CDR2 FNYEAQ (reference sequence). CDR3 DNA sequence: TGTGCTAGCAGCCCTACAGGGTCTAACACCGGGGAGCTGTTTTTT. The encoded protein is CASSPTGSNTGELFF.

V usage is TRBV2 and J usage is TRBJ2-2, with D uncertain. This CDR3 has 14 amino acids. CDR1 and CDR2 (germline): SNHLY, FYNNEI. V lost 6 bases and J lost 2, with 10 bases in between. This chain's CDR3 is CASRVRINTGELFF. CDR3 sequence (DNA): TGTGCCAGCAGGGTCAGGATTAACACCGGGGAGCTGTTTTTT.

The V and J genes are TRBV9 and TRBJ2-2; D possibly corresponds to TRBD2 (6 bases). The CDR3 contains 15 residues. Germline CDR1 reads SGDLS; CDR2 reads YYNGEE. V was cut by 0 bases and J by 3 bases, with 9 bases left in between. The CDR3 sequence is CASSVEGTHTGELFF. Here the CDR3 DNA reads TGTGCCAGCAGCGTAGAAGGGACTCACACCGGGGAGCTGTTTTTT. Filled out from reference TRBV9 and TRBJ2-2, the complete variable domain reads DSGVTQTPKHLITATGQRVTLRCSPRSGDLSVYWYQQSLDQGLQFLIQYYNGEERAKGNILERFSAQQFPDLHSELNLSSLELGDSALYFCASSVEGTHTGELFFGEGSRLTVL.

V and J are TRBV19 and TRBJ1-2, with 9 nucleotides matching TRBD1. The CDR3 length is 15 residues. The V gene end was trimmed by 7 bases and the J gene end by 2 bases; junction bases not matched to a gene: 8. CDR1 is LNHDA and CDR2 is SQIVND in the germline V gene (reference sequence). This CDR3 is CASKSPGQGNYGYTF. CDR3 nucleotide sequence: TGTGCCAGTAAATCCCCCGGACAGGGGAACTATGGCTACACCTTC.

The V gene is TRBV15, the J gene TRBJ2-3; D possibly corresponds to TRBD2 (5 bases). V lost 1 base to trimming and J lost 4 bases, with 12 bases between them. The CDR3 has 15 residues. Germline CDR1 and CDR2: LNHNV and YYDKDF (reference sequence). The CDR3, as DNA: TGTGCCACCAGCAGAGTCCGGGAAATAGCAGATACGCAGTATTTT. It specifies CATSRVREIADTQYF.

This chain joins TRBV28 and TRBJ1-5; no definite D call. The CDR3 is made up of 15 amino acids. V gave up 1 base and J gave up 5 bases, with 12 bases separating them. CDR1 is MDHEN, CDR2 SYDVKM, per germline. The CDR3: CASSLYTGSDQPQHF. CDR3 DNA: TGTGCCAGCAGTTTATACACGGGGAGCGATCAGCCCCAGCATTTT.

As for this clone: Other DNA sequences in the same sample also yield this CDR3. The rearrangement joins TRBV10-3 to TRBJ1-1; weak D call: TRBD1 (5 bases). V dropped 0 bases and J dropped 1 base, with 9 bases sitting between them. The CDR3 is 15 residues long. Germline lookup yields CDR1 ENHRY and CDR2 SYGVKD. The chain's CDR3 is CAISESGGTNTEAFF. The CDR3 coding sequence is TGTGCCATCAGTGAGTCGGGAGGGACGAACACTGAAGCTTTCTTT.

The chain carries TRBV6-5 and TRBJ1-6; D is uncertain. Trimming shortened V by 3 bases and J by 2 bases, and 11 bases separated the two germline ends. CDR1 MNHEY and CDR2 SVGAGI come from the germline V gene. The CDR3 runs 16 residues. CDR3 residues: CASSYDPLAYNSPLHF. CDR3 bases: TGTGCCAGCAGTTATGACCCACTAGCCTATAATTCACCCCTCCACTTT.

The CDR3 reads CASEGQGWQYF. CDR3 bases: TGTGCCAGCGAAGGCCAGGGGTGGCAGTACTTC. The chain combines TRBV2 with TRBJ2-7; TRBD1 is a possible D gene (6 bases). The CDR3 sequence is 11 residues long. Germline V CDR1 and CDR2: SNHLY, FYNNEI. V lost 8 bases, J lost 9 bases, and 14 bases lay in between. Complete variable domain (other parts from reference TRBV2 and TRBJ2-7): EPEVTQTPSHQVTQMGQEVILRCVPISNHLYFYWYRQILGQKVEFLVSFYNNEISEKSEIFDDQFSVERPDGSNFTLKIRSTKLEDSAMYFCASEGQGWQYFGPGTRLTVT.

The J gene is TRBJ2-3, the V gene TRBV10-3; 12 nucleotides align to TRBD1. The CDR3 is made up of 15 amino acids. Unmatched junction bases numbered 5, after V lost 5 bases and J lost 5 bases. Germline CDR1 is ENHRY and CDR2 is SYGVKD. CDR3 DNA: TGTGCCATCAGTCCGGGACAGGGGGCGGGAGATACGCAGTATTTT. Its protein product is CAISPGQGAGDTQYF.

CDR3: CASSHMPPRTGGTEAFF. CDR3 nucleotides: TGTGCCAGCAGCCATATGCCCCCCCGGACAGGGGGCACTGAAGCTTTCTTT. The V and J genes are TRBV27 and TRBJ1-1; 10 bases are a match to TRBD1. The CDR3 sequence is 17 residues long. Germline V gene data show CDR1 as MNHEY and CDR2 as SMNVEV (reference sequence). The V gene end was trimmed by 6 bases and the J gene end by 4 bases; junction bases not matched to a gene: 14.

The chain combines TRBV4-2 with TRBJ1-1, with unresolved D. Germline V CDR1 and CDR2: LGHNA, YNFKEQ. The CDR3 has 16 amino acids. V gave up 0 bases and J gave up 3 bases, with 14 bases separating them. The CDR3 loop is CASSQDWARDYTEAFF. The CDR3 DNA reads TGTGCCAGCAGCCAAGATTGGGCCCGGGATTACACTGAAGCTTTCTTT.

The chain links TRBV2 to TRBJ2-1, with TRBD2 matching 16 bases. CDR3 size: 14 residues. V gave up 8 bases and J gave up 11 bases; unmatched junction bases: 6. Germline loops: CDR1 SNHLY, CDR2 FYNNEI. The CDR3 here is CASLGLAGGKKQFF. CDR3 nucleotide sequence: TGTGCCAGCCTGGGACTAGCGGGGGGGAAGAAGCAGTTCTTC. The entire variable domain, with the rest obtained from reference TRBV2 and TRBJ2-1, is as follows: EPEVTQTPSHQVTQMGQEVILRCVPISNHLYFYWYRQILGQKVEFLVSFYNNEISEKSEIFDDQFSVERPDGSNFTLKIRSTKLEDSAMYFCASLGLAGGKKQFFGPGTRLTVL.

The chain's CDR3 is CASRQGSADTQYF. The CDR3 DNA is TGTGCCAGCAGACAGGGGAGCGCAGATACGCAGTATTTT. The V gene is TRBV7-3, the J gene TRBJ2-3, with 7 bases aligning to TRBD1. This CDR3 spans 13 amino acids. Trimming removed 6 bases from V and 4 bases from J; junction bases left unmatched: 4. The germline CDR1 and CDR2 sequences are SGHTA and FQGTGA.

The rearrangement uses TRBV30 and TRBJ2-1; 8 nucleotides line up with TRBD2. The V gene end was trimmed by 3 bases and the J gene end by 6 bases; junction bases not matched to a gene: 1. CDR1 and CDR2 (germline): GTSNPN, SVGIG (reference sequence). The CDR3 loop spans 12 amino acids. CDR3 sequence: CAWSGGGNEQFF. The DNA of the CDR3 is TGTGCCTGGAGCGGGGGGGGCAATGAGCAGTTCTTC.